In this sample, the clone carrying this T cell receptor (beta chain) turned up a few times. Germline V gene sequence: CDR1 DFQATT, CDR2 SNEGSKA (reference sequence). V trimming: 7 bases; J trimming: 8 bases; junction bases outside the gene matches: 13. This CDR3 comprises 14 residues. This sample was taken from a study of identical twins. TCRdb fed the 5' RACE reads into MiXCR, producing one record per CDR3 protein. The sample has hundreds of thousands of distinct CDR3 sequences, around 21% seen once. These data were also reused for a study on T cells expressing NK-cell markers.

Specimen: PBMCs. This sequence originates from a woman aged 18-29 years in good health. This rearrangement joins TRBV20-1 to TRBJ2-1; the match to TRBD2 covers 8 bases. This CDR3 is CSGGPGLGVHEQFF. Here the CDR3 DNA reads TGCAGTGGGGGTCCGGGACTAGGGGTCCATGAGCAGTTCTTC.